This T cell receptor beta chain stems from a study of cytotoxic CD8 clonotypes in ibrutinib-treated CLL. The CDR3 loop spans 13 amino acids. V lost 6 bases, J lost 0 bases, and 9 bases lay in between. CDR1 and CDR2 (germline): MDHEN, SYDVKM. This table comes from immunoSEQ multiplex PCR, and its TCRdb copy is limited to in-frame clones, with some not included. The sample carries some 24,000 clones, 78% recorded once. The study's findings and limits: Sustained-remission patients were sampled at one set of times and progressing patients at different ones. Public clonotypes showed up rarely, and on treatment they shrank or held steady. Clonality increased at ibrutinib response, then returned toward baseline at progression.

In regard to this clone: Its target is not known.

The rearrangement joins TRBV28 to TRBJ2-7, with no clear D. This clonotype was obtained from a human donor with chronic lymphocytic leukemia. The sample here was PBMCs, taken before ibrutinib treatment. The DNA for the CDR3 is TGTGCCAGCAGAGACACGAGCTCCTACGAGCAGTACTTC. The encoded protein is CASRDTSSYEQYF.